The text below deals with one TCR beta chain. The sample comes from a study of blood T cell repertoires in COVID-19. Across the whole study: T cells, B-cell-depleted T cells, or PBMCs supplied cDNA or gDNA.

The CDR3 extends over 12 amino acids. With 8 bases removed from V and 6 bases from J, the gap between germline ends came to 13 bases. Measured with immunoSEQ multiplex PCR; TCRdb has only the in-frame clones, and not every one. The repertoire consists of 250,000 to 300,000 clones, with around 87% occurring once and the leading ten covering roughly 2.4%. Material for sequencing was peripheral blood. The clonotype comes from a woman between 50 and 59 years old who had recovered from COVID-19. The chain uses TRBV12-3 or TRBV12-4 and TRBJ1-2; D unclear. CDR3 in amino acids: CASVSGYHGYTF. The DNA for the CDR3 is TGTGCCAGCGTCTCCGGTTATCATGGCTACACCTTC.